Reported below is one T cell receptor (beta chain). The sample is drawn from a study of patients and donors after allogeneic stem cell transplantation. Trimming took 0 bases from V and 1 from J, leaving 13 bases between them. The germline CDR1 and CDR2 sequences are SGHRS and YFSETQ. This CDR3 has 16 residues. TCRdb processed the RT-PCR reads anew with MiXCR; each CDR3 protein has one entry. The repertoire holds about a million distinct CDR3 sequences, with roughly 18% as singletons. This sequence joins TRBV5-1 and TRBJ1-2; TRBD1 might be the D (6 bases). The source is a human donor who was either an allogeneic HSCT recipient or a stem cell or donor lymphocyte infusion donor (not recorded which). It is not recorded whose cells these are; they may come from a transplant donor. Sequencing input: blood, either unsorted or a sorted T cell fraction (not recorded which). The CDR3 DNA is TGCGCCAGCAGCTTGGAGCAGGGGACAAGTAACTATGGCTACACCTTC. Encoded protein: CASSLEQGTSNYGYTF.